What follows describes a single T cell receptor beta chain. This sample was included in a study of identical twins. The CDR3 has 17 residues. V was clipped by 0 bases and J by 0 bases; unmatched bases: 2. A single record per CDR3 protein comes from TCRdb applying MiXCR to the 5' RACE reads. Seen here are about 890,000 distinct CDR3 sequences, 9% to 15% observed once, and the top ten hold 1.5% to 2%. Another study also made use of these data, one on yellow fever vaccine responses in identical twins.

V is TRBV12-3 or TRBV12-4 and J is TRBJ2-6, with 7 bases that match TRBD1. This clonotype was sampled from a woman between 18 and 30 years old in good health. The sample was PBMCs. In nucleotides, the CDR3 is TGTGCCAGCAGTTTAGCCAGGGGGATCTCTGGGGCCAACGTCCTGACTTTC. Protein sequence: CASSLARGISGANVLTF.